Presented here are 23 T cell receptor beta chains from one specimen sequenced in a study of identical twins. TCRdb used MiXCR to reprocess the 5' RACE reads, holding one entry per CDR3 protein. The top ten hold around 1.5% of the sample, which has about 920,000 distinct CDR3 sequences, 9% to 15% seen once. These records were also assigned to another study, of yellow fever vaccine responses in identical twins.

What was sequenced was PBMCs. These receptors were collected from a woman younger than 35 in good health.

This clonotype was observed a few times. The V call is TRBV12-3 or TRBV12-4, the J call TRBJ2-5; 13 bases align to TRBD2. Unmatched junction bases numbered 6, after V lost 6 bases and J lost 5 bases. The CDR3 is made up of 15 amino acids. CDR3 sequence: CASSRGTSGKETQYF. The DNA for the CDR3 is TGTGCCAGCAGCCGCGGGACTAGCGGGAAGGAGACCCAGTACTTC.

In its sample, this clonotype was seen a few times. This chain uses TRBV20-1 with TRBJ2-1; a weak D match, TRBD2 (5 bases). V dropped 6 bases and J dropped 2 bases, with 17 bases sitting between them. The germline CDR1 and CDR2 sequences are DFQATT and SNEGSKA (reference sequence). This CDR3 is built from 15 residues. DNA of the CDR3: TGCAGTGCCCGTAACCTAGCAGCTCCCTACAATGAGCAGTTCTTC. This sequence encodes CSARNLAAPYNEQFF.

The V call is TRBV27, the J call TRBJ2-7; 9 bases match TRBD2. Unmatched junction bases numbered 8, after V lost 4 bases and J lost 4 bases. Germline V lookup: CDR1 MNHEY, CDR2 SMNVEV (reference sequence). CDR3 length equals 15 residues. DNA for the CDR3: TGTGCCAGCAGTTATCTTAGCGGGAGTAATTACGAGCAGTACTTC. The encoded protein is CASSYLSGSNYEQYF.

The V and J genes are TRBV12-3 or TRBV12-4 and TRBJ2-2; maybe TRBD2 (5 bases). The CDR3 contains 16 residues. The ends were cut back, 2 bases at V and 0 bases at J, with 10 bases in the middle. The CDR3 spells CASSLLSGTNTGELFF. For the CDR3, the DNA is TGTGCCAGCAGTTTATTATCCGGGACGAACACCGGGGAGCTGTTTTTT.

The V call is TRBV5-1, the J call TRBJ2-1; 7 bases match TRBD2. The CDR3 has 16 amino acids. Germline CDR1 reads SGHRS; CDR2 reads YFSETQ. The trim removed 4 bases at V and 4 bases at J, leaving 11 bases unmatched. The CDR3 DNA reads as TGCGCCAGCAGCATGGGGGGGGACTCGTCGTACAATGAGCAGTTCTTC. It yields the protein CASSMGGDSSYNEQFF.

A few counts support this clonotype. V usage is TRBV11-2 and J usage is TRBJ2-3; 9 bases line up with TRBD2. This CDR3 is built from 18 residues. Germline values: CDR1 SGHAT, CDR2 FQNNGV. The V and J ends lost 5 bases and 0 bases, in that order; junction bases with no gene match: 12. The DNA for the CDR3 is TGTGCCAGCAGCCTTGTAGAGCGGGGGGACCCTAGCACAGATACGCAGTATTTT. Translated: CASSLVERGDPSTDTQYF.

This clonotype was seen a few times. The CDR3 region has the DNA TGTGCCAGCAGCCAAGATCTACCGGGACAGGGTCCCAAAAACATTCAGTACTTC. Translation: CASSQDLPGQGPKNIQYF. The chain joins TRBV3-1 to TRBJ2-4, with 9 bases identical to TRBD1. J lost 2 bases, V lost 0 bases, and 8 bases had no gene match. The CDR3 runs to 18 residues. Looked up from germline, CDR1 is LGHDT and CDR2 is YNNKEL (reference sequence). Looking up the rest from reference TRBV3-1 and TRBJ2-4 gives the full variable domain: DTAVSQTPKYLVTQMGNDKSIKCEQNLGHDTMYWYKQDSKKFLKIMFSYNNKELIINETVPNRFSPKSPDKAHLNLHINSLELGDSAVYFCASSQDLPGQGPKNIQYFGAGTRLSVL.

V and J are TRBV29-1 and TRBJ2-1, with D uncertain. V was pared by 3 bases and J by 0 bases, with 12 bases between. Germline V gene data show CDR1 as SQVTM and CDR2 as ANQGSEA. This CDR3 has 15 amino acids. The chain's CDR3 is CSVEGSLSSYNEQFF. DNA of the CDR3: TGCAGCGTTGAGGGCAGCCTAAGCTCCTACAATGAGCAGTTCTTC.

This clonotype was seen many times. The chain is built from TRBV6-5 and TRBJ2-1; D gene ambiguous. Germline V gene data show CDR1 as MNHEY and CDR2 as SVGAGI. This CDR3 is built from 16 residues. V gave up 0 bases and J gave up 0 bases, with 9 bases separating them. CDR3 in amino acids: CASSYSWGSSYNEQFF. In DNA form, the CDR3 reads TGTGCCAGCAGTTACTCGTGGGGAAGCTCCTACAATGAGCAGTTCTTC.

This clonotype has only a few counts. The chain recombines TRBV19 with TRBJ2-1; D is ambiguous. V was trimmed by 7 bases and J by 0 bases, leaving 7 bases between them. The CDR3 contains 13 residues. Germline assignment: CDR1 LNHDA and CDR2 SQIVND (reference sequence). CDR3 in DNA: TGTGCCAGTACCAAGGGCTCCTACAATGAGCAGTTCTTC. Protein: CASTKGSYNEQFF. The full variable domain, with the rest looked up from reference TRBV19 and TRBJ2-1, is DGGITQSPKYLFRKEGQNVTLSCEQNLNHDAMYWYRQDPGQGLRLIYYSQIVNDFQKGDIAEGYSVSREKKESFPLTVTSAQKNPTAFYLCASTKGSYNEQFFGPGTRLTVL.

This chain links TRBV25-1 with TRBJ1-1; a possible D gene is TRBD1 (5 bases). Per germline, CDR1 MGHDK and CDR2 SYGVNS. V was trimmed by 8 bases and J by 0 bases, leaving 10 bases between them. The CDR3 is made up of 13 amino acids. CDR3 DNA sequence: TGTGCCAGCGGCGGGACGGTGAACACTGAAGCTTTCTTT. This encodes CASGGTVNTEAFF.

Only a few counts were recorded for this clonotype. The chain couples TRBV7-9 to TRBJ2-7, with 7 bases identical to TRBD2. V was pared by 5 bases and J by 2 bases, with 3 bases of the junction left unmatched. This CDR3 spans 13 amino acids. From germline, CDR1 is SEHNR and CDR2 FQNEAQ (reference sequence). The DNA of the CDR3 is TGTGCCAGCAGCAACGGGACTACCTACGAGCAGTACTTC. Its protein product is CASSNGTTYEQYF.

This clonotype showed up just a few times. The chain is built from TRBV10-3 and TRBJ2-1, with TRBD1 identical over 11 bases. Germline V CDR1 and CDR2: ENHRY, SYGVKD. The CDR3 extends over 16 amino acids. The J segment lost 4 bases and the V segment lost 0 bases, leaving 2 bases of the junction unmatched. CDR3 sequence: CAISESGQGVYNEQFF. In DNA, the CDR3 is TGTGCCATCAGTGAGTCGGGACAGGGGGTATACAATGAGCAGTTCTTC.

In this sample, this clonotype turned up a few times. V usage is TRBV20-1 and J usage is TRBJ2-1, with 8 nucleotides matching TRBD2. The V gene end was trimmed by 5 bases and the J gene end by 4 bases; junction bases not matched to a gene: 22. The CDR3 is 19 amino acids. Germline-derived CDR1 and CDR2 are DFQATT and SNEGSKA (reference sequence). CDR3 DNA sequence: TGCAGTGCTCCCGGCGTCGTAGCGGGGACGGGGGCTGGGTACAATGAGCAGTTCTTC. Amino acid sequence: CSAPGVVAGTGAGYNEQFF.

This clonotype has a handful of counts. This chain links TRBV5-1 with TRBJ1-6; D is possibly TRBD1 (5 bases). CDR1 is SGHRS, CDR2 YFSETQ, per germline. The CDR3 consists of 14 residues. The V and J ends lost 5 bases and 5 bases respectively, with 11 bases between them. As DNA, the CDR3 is TGCGCCAGCAGTCGGGAGGGGAATAATTCACCCCTCCACTTT. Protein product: CASSREGNNSPLHF.

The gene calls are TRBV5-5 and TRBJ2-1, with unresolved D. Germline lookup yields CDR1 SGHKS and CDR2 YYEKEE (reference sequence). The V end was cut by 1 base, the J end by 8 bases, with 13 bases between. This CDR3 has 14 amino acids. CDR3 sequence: CASSLFALGDEQFF. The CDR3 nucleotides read TGTGCCAGCAGCTTGTTTGCGCTAGGTGATGAGCAGTTCTTC.

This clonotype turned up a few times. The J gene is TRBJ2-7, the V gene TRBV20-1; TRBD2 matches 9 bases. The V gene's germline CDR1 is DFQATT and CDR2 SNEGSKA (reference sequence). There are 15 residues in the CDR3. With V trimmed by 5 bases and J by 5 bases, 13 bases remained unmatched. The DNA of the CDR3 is TGCAGTGCTCCCGATGTTGGGCTAGCGGGAAACGAGCAGTACTTC. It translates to CSAPDVGLAGNEQYF.

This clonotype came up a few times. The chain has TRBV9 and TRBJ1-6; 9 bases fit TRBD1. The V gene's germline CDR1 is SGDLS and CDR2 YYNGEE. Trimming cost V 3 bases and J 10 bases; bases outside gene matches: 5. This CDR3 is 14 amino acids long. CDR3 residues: CASSERQGGSPLHF. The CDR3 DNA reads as TGTGCCAGCAGCGAACGACAGGGGGGATCACCCCTCCACTTT.

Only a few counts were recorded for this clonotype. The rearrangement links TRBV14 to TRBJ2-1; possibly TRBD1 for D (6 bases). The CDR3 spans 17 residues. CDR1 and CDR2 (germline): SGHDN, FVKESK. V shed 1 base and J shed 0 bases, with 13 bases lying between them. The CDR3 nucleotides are TGTGCCAGCAGCCAAGGGACAGCCGCCTTCTCCTACAATGAGCAGTTCTTC. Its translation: CASSQGTAAFSYNEQFF.

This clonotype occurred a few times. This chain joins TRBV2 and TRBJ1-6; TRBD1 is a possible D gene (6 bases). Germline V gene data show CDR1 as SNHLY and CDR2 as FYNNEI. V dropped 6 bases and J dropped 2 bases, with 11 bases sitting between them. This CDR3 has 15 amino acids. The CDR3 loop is CASSYRVPYNSPLHF. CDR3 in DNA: TGTGCCAGCAGCTACAGGGTCCCCTATAATTCACCCCTCCACTTT.

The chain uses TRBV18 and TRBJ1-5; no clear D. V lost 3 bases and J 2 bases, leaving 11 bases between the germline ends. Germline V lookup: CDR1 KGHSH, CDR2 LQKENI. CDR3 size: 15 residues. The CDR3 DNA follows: TGTGCCAGCTCACCGGCGCGAATGGGCAATCAGCCCCAGCATTTT. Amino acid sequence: CASSPARMGNQPQHF.

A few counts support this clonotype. The CDR3 sequence: CASSFGTGNNEQFF. The CDR3 DNA sequence: TGCGCCAGCAGCTTCGGGACAGGCAACAATGAGCAGTTCTTC. V usage is TRBV5-1 and J usage is TRBJ2-1; TRBD1 matches at 8 bases. The junction had 3 bases not matched to a gene; V was cut back by 2 bases and J by 5 bases. CDR3 size: 14 residues. The germline V gene has CDR1 SGHRS and CDR2 YFSETQ.

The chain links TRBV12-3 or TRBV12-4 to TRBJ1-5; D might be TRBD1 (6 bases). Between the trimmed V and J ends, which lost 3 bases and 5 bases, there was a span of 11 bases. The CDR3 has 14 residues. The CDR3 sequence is CASSFVGGYQPQHF. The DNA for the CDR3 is TGTGCCAGCAGTTTTGTGGGGGGCTATCAGCCCCAGCATTTT.